Listed below are T cell receptor beta chains from one sample, sequenced in a study of beta chain features in type 1 diabetes. TCRdb's table, derived via immunoSEQ multiplex PCR, lists solely in-frame clones and lacks some. The table lists about 240,000 clones, 25% to 35% of them singletons. Sequenced material: central memory CD4+ T cells from blood. The receptors stem from a man aged 25 to 40 in good health. The CDR3 runs from the conserved cysteine through the conserved F or W. The D gene is left open where the match is weak. Rows may omit the clone size; those that give it use once, few, many or a size class.

many TRBJ2-4 TRBD1 TRBV28 CASRQGQENIQYF TGTGCCAGCAGGCAGGGACAGGAAAACATTCAGTACTTC
once TRBJ2-2 TRBD1 TRBV30 CAWRIDRGHGELFF TGTGCCTGGAGAATCGACAGGGGGCACGGGGAGCTGTTTTTT
few TRBJ1-6 TRBD1 TRBV6-1 CASSELDRGQSPLHF TGTGCCAGCAGTGAATTAGACAGGGGGCAGTCACCCCTCCACTTT
few TRBJ2-3 TRBD1 TRBV9 CASSPQPGQTTDTQYF TGTGCCAGCAGCCCTCAGCCGGGACAGACCACAGATACGCAGTATTTT
NA TRBJ1-5 NA TRBV29-1 CSVGNGHNQPQHF TGCAGCGTTGGTAACGGGCACAATCAGCCCCAGCATTTT
many TRBJ2-3 TRBD2 TRBV4-2 CASSREVAGSTDTQYF TGTGCCAGCAGCCGGGAGGTAGCGGGAAGCACAGATACGCAGTATTTT
once TRBJ2-7 NA TRBV7-9 CASSLGAGGEQYF TGTGCCAGCAGCTTAGGGGCCGGTGGGGAGCAGTACTTC
few TRBJ1-5 NA TRBV7-8 CASSMTGGDQPQHF TGTGCCAGCAGCATGACAGGAGGAGATCAGCCCCAGCATTTT
few TRBJ1-6 NA TRBV19 CASSIQGSGSPLHF TGTGCCAGTAGTATACAGGGAAGCGGTTCACCCCTCCACTTT
NA TRBJ2-2 TRBD1 TRBV5-4 CASSSPTGLDGELFF TGTGCCAGCAGCTCCCCGACAGGGCTTGACGGGGAGCTGTTTTTT